This T cell receptor (beta chain) was sequenced for a study of blood T cell repertoires in COVID-19. Study at large: PBMCs, B-cell-depleted T cells, or T cells provided the cDNA or gDNA that made up the material.

Produced via immunoSEQ multiplex PCR; TCRdb's table is partial and in-frame only. There are 130,000 to 150,000 clones in the sample; 79% occur only once, and about 9% lies in the top ten. The germline CDR1 and CDR2 sequences are GTSNPN and SVGIG (reference sequence). The CDR3 is 14 residues long. Trimming removed 4 bases at V and 6 bases at J, with 15 bases between. The sequenced sample was peripheral blood. The chain joins TRBV30 to TRBJ1-4; D is uncertain. The receptor comes from a man aged 45-65 years with active or convalescent COVID-19. CDR3 sequence reads: CAWKIGSGYEKLFF. CDR3 DNA sequence: TGTGCCTGGAAAATAGGGAGCGGGTATGAAAAACTGTTTTTT.